This T cell receptor (beta chain) was observed in a study of blood T cell repertoires in COVID-19. Turning to the study itself: T cells, B-cell-depleted T cells, or PBMCs provided the cDNA or gDNA that served as material.

TCRdb's table, derived via immunoSEQ multiplex PCR, lists solely in-frame clones and lacks some. The repertoire holds around 260,000 clones, with 83% as singletons. J was trimmed by 4 bases and V by 0 bases; bases with no gene match: 8. The CDR3 length is 18 residues. From germline, CDR1 is SGHRS and CDR2 YFSETQ. Sequencing was performed on peripheral blood. This rearrangement joins TRBV5-1 to TRBJ2-3, with 13 bases matching TRBD2. The source is a woman in her fifties or sixties who had recovered from COVID-19. The CDR3 DNA sequence: TGCGCCAGCAGCTTGGGGACTAGCGGGGGTTTGCCCCCAGATACGCAGTATTTT. Protein: CASSLGTSGGLPPDTQYF.